This record covers a single TCR beta chain. Antigen: not known. The data are from a study of OX40 agonist ivuxolimab in advanced cancers. Overall study context: Patients were given ivuxolimab, an antibody that agonizes OX40 (CD134). Study-wide results and limits: It was also the case that some nonresponders had low normalized T-cell clonal expansion.

The V end lost 6 bases, the J end lost 8 bases, and 22 bases lay between the germline ends. The CDR3 has 15 amino acids. Germline-derived CDR1 and CDR2 are MGHRA and YSYEKL. Data came from immunoSEQ multiplex PCR; TCRdb stores just in-frame clones and leaves some out. Altogether over 100,000 clones are present, approximately 92% being singletons, with the ten largest covering 0.55%. The chain is built from TRBV4-1 and TRBJ1-2; possible D gene TRBD1, 6 bases. Here the sequenced sample was CD4+ or CD8+ T cells sorted from blood, taken in a trial of the OX40 agonist ivuxolimab. This clonotype originated in an adult with an advanced solid tumor such as melanoma, head and neck, liver or kidney cancer. The CDR3 protein is CASRSLQGNRGGYTF. In nucleotides, the CDR3 is TGCGCCAGCAGATCACTTCAGGGGAATCGGGGCGGCTACACCTTC.